Presented here are 29 T cell receptor beta chains from one specimen sequenced in a study of blood T cell repertoires in COVID-19. Profiled with immunoSEQ multiplex PCR; TCRdb holds only in-frame clones, not every one. The sample has over 150,000 clones; 70% to 90% are singletons. Sequencing input: peripheral blood. Receptors were obtained from a man over 45 with COVID-19, enrolled during active disease.

For the CDR3, the DNA is TGTGCCAGCTCACCACCGGTGGTGGCCAATGAGCAGTTCTTC. Translated, it gives CASSPPVVANEQFF. The chain is built from TRBV18 and TRBJ2-1, with no clear D. Germline CDR1 and CDR2: KGHSH and LQKENI. CDR3 size: 14 residues. V gave up 0 bases and J gave up 6 bases, with 9 bases separating them.

V usage is TRBV14 and J usage is TRBJ2-3; TRBD2 matches 9 bases. Germline V lookup: CDR1 SGHDN, CDR2 FVKESK. This CDR3 is built from 15 residues. The V gene end was trimmed by 3 bases and the J gene end by 6 bases; junction bases not matched to a gene: 7. The CDR3 protein is CASSHPSGIVDTQYF. CDR3 nucleotide sequence: TGTGCCAGCAGCCACCCTAGCGGGATTGTTGATACGCAGTATTTT.

The chain has TRBV7-9 and TRBJ2-7, with 8 nucleotides matching TRBD1. Trimming at V came to 5 bases and at J to 2 bases, leaving 11 bases not matched to a gene. Looked up from germline, CDR1 is SEHNR and CDR2 is FQNEAQ (reference sequence). This CDR3 has 16 amino acids. CDR3 sequence (DNA): TGTGCCAGCAGCCCCCGGGACAGGCCGGGACCCTACGAGCAGTACTTC. Translation gives CASSPRDRPGPYEQYF.

The gene calls are TRBV30 and TRBJ2-3; 14 nucleotides align to TRBD2. V lost 6 bases, J lost 5 bases, and 7 bases stayed unmatched. This CDR3 is built from 15 residues. CDR1 GTSNPN and CDR2 SVGIG come from the germline V gene (reference sequence). CDR3 nucleotide sequence: TGTGCCTGTATGACTAGCGGGAGGGCGATAGATACGCAGTATTTT. Translating gives CACMTSGRAIDTQYF. Full variable domain (remainder filled in from reference TRBV30 and TRBJ2-3): SQTIHQWPATLVQPVGSPLSLECTVEGTSNPNLYWYRQAAGRGLQLLFYSVGIGQISSEVPQNLSASRPQDRQFILSSKKLLLSDSGFYLCACMTSGRAIDTQYFGPGTRLTVL.

V gene TRBV3-1 (or the pseudogene TRBV3-2) combines with J gene TRBJ2-7; possible D gene TRBD2, 5 bases. The CDR3 has 13 amino acids. Trimming removed 4 bases at V and 0 bases at J, with 7 bases between. Germline CDR1 and CDR2: LGHDT and YNNKEL (reference sequence). This CDR3 reads CASSRGFSYEQYF. The CDR3 bases are TGTGCCAGCAGCCGAGGGTTCTCCTACGAGCAGTACTTC.

This chain uses TRBV16 with TRBJ2-4; TRBD1 matches 7 bases. Germline V CDR1 and CDR2: KGHSY, FQNENV. Trimming removed 2 bases from V and 0 bases from J; junction bases left unmatched: 4. CDR3 length equals 16 residues. CDR3 protein: CASSQGTEIAKNIQYF. CDR3 nucleotide sequence: TGTGCCAGCAGCCAAGGGACAGAAATAGCCAAAAACATTCAGTACTTC.

The genes are TRBV9 and TRBJ2-3; 9 nucleotides agree with TRBD2. This CDR3 contains 14 residues. Looked up from germline, CDR1 is SGDLS and CDR2 is YYNGEE. Losses at the gene ends were 2 bases for V and 5 bases for J; bases not matched to a gene: 3. The CDR3 region is CASSVSLAGDTQYF. CDR3 DNA: TGTGCCAGCAGCGTTTCACTAGCGGGAGATACGCAGTATTTT.

For the CDR3, the DNA is TGTGCCAGCAGCTTAGGCAACCACAGGGGGCAGGCCGGGGAGCTGTTTTTT. Translating it yields CASSLGNHRGQAGELFF. The chain couples TRBV7-9 to TRBJ2-2, with 9 nucleotides matching TRBD1. V shed 1 base, J shed 6 bases, and the junction held 9 bases outside the gene matches. The CDR3 extends over 17 amino acids. From germline, CDR1 is SEHNR and CDR2 FQNEAQ (reference sequence).

This chain connects TRBV12-3 or TRBV12-4 to TRBJ1-6; weak D call: TRBD1 (5 bases). The CDR3 extends over 12 amino acids. V was shortened by 3 bases and J by 10 bases, with 7 bases between the two germline ends. The CDR3 is CASSFWGSPLHF. In DNA form, the CDR3 reads TGTGCCAGCAGTTTTTGGGGCTCACCCCTCCACTTT.

The chain employs TRBV18 and TRBJ2-1; D perhaps matches TRBD2 (7 bases). V dropped 6 bases and J dropped 4 bases, with 13 bases sitting between them. Germline V gene data show CDR1 as KGHSH and CDR2 as LQKENI. The CDR3 length is 14 residues. The CDR3 DNA follows: TGTGCCAGCTCCCCGGGGGGCGAATACAATGAGCAGTTCTTC. Protein sequence: CASSPGGEYNEQFF. The full variable domain, with the rest looked up from reference TRBV18 and TRBJ2-1, is NAGVMQNPRHLVRRRGQEARLRCSPMKGHSHVYWYRQLPEEGLKFMVYLQKENIIDESGMPKERFSAEFPKEGPSILRIQQVVRGDSAAYFCASSPGGEYNEQFFGPGTRLTVL.

This sequence joins TRBV9 and TRBJ2-1; 10 bases are shared with TRBD2. Germline V gene sequence: CDR1 SGDLS, CDR2 YYNGEE. J lost 10 bases, V lost 3 bases, and 10 bases had no gene match. The CDR3 covers 15 residues. CDR3 in DNA: TGTGCCAGCAGCGGGACTAGCGGATTACCTACAGAGCAGTTCTTC. Its protein is CASSGTSGLPTEQFF.

The chain links TRBV19 to TRBJ2-1; 9 nucleotides align to TRBD2. The CDR3 has 14 amino acids. V shed 3 bases and J 9 bases; nucleotides not matched to a gene: 6. The germline gives CDR1 LNHDA, CDR2 SQIVND (reference sequence). The CDR3 is CASSMGGGALEQFF. CDR3 DNA: TGTGCCAGTAGTATGGGCGGGGGGGCCCTTGAGCAGTTCTTC.

V is TRBV27 and J is TRBJ2-7; 11 bases line up with TRBD2. With V trimmed by 8 bases and J by 5 bases, 5 bases remained unmatched. Germline lookup yields CDR1 MNHEY and CDR2 SMNVEV (reference sequence). The CDR3 runs 13 residues. CDR3: CASRLAGSNEQYF. CDR3 nucleotide sequence: TGTGCCAGCCGACTAGCGGGAAGCAACGAGCAGTACTTC.

This chain joins TRBV18 and TRBJ2-1, with 8 positions matching TRBD1. The germline V gene encodes CDR1 KGHSH and CDR2 LQKENI. V was clipped by 2 bases and J by 1 base; unmatched bases: 7. The CDR3 length is 17 residues. The CDR3 protein is CASSPRTGPGSYNEQFF. The DNA of the CDR3 is TGTGCCAGCTCACCAAGGACAGGGCCGGGATCCTACAATGAGCAGTTCTTC.

V gene TRBV6-6 combines with J gene TRBJ1-2, with TRBD1 identical over 8 bases. Trimming took 6 bases from V and 3 from J; bases not matched to a gene: 9. The CDR3 has 15 amino acids. Germline V gives CDR1 MNHNY, CDR2 SVGAGI (reference sequence). CDR3 protein: CASRATGTGYYGYTF. The DNA of the CDR3 is TGTGCCAGCAGAGCGACCGGGACAGGCTACTATGGCTACACCTTC.

The J gene is TRBJ2-3, the V gene TRBV3-1 (or the pseudogene TRBV3-2), with 7 bases that match TRBD2. V trimming: 2 bases; J trimming: 1 base; junction bases outside the gene matches: 9. Germline-derived CDR1 and CDR2 are LGHDT and YNNKEL (reference sequence). There are 17 residues in the CDR3. CDR3 bases: TGTGCCAGCAGCCAAATAATCTCGGGAGGTGGCACAGATACGCAGTATTTT. Protein product: CASSQIISGGGTDTQYF.

The sample holds one count of this clone. The chain couples TRBV5-1 to TRBJ1-1; a possible D gene is TRBD1 (6 bases). Germline assignment: CDR1 SGHRS and CDR2 YFSETQ. The CDR3 loop spans 16 amino acids. The ends were cut back, 0 bases at V and 4 bases at J, with 16 bases in the middle. The CDR3 DNA reads TGCGCCAGCAGCTTGGATTTGGGACAAGGGCCCACTGAAGCTTTCTTT. It yields the protein CASSLDLGQGPTEAFF.

V gene TRBV19 combines with J gene TRBJ2-2; D may be TRBD2 (6 bases). This CDR3 is built from 15 residues. Germline assignment: CDR1 LNHDA and CDR2 SQIVND (reference sequence). V lost 6 bases and J 2 bases, leaving 13 bases between the germline ends. The CDR3 here is CASRGGDLNTGELFF. The CDR3 region has the DNA TGTGCCAGTAGGGGTGGGGACTTAAACACCGGGGAGCTGTTTTTT.

This sequence joins TRBV18 and TRBJ2-3, with 11 bases identical to TRBD2. V trimming: 2 bases; J trimming: 4 bases; junction bases outside the gene matches: 5. The CDR3 loop spans 16 amino acids. CDR1 and CDR2 (germline): KGHSH, LQKENI. This chain's CDR3 is CASSPALAGGSDTQYF. CDR3 coding DNA: TGTGCCAGCTCACCAGCGCTAGCGGGAGGCTCAGATACGCAGTATTTT.

This chain joins TRBV30 and TRBJ2-6; no firm D call. Germline CDR1 and CDR2: GTSNPN and SVGIG (reference sequence). The CDR3 totals 14 residues. Trimming shortened V by 1 base and J by 0 bases, and 4 bases separated the two germline ends. CDR3: CAWSALSGANVLTF. In DNA, the CDR3 is TGTGCCTGGAGTGCCCTCTCTGGGGCCAACGTCCTGACTTTC.

This sequence joins TRBV15 and TRBJ2-3; 7 bases are shared with TRBD1. This CDR3 is 16 amino acids long. Germline V gene sequence: CDR1 LNHNV, CDR2 YYDKDF (reference sequence). The V segment lost 1 base and the J segment 4 bases; nucleotides outside the gene matches: 8. CDR3 protein: CATSRGTGDVADTQYF. The CDR3 DNA reads as TGTGCCACCAGCAGAGGAACAGGGGATGTTGCAGATACGCAGTATTTT.

This rearrangement joins TRBV10-3 to TRBJ1-4; 8 bases line up with TRBD1. The CDR3 consists of 14 residues. V was pared by 0 bases and J by 8 bases, with 2 bases of the junction left unmatched. Germline-derived CDR1 and CDR2 are ENHRY and SYGVKD. This CDR3 is CAISESGTGEKLFF. In DNA form, the CDR3 reads TGTGCCATCAGTGAGTCGGGGACAGGCGAAAAACTGTTTTTT.

The V gene is TRBV5-1, the J gene TRBJ2-1, with TRBD1 matching 7 bases. The CDR3 is made up of 16 amino acids. Germline CDR1 SGHRS, CDR2 YFSETQ. Unmatched junction bases numbered 10, after V lost 4 bases and J lost 3 bases. CDR3 loop: CASSPPRTGDYNEQFF. CDR3 nucleotides: TGCGCCAGCAGCCCCCCTAGGACAGGCGACTACAATGAGCAGTTCTTC. The full variable domain, its missing parts supplied by reference TRBV5-1 and TRBJ2-1, is KAGVTQTPRYLIKTRGQQVTLSCSPISGHRSVSWYQQTPGQGLQFLFEYFSETQRNKGNFPGRFSGRQFSNSRSEMNVSTLELGDSALYLCASSPPRTGDYNEQFFGPGTRLTVL.

The rearrangement joins TRBV5-1 to TRBJ2-7, with D possibly being TRBD1 (5 bases). This CDR3 region has 15 residues. Germline V lookup: CDR1 SGHRS, CDR2 YFSETQ. Trimming left V 1 base short and J 3 bases short, with 14 bases between. CDR3 sequence reads: CASSLTGQGFYEQYF. As DNA, the CDR3 is TGCGCCAGCAGCTTGACAGGCCAAGGGTTCTACGAGCAGTACTTC.

The chain recombines TRBV6-2 or TRBV6-3 with TRBJ1-6; TRBD1 is a possible D gene (6 bases). This CDR3 is 15 amino acids long. Germline CDR1 and CDR2: MNHEY and SVGEGT. Deletions cut 5 bases from V and 6 bases from J, with 14 bases between. The CDR3 spells CASSLQDRSNSPLHF. The CDR3 coding sequence is TGTGCCAGCAGTCTTCAAGACAGGAGTAATTCACCCCTCCACTTT.

This chain links TRBV7-8 with TRBJ1-1; D is unclear. The germline V and J ends were trimmed by 5 bases and 0 bases, with 19 bases remaining between them. The CDR3 runs to 17 residues. The germline gives CDR1 SGHVS, CDR2 FQNEAQ. CDR3 nucleotide sequence: TGTGCCAGCAGCCTAGAGGTAGCAGACTGGATGAACACTGAAGCTTTCTTT. Translated, it gives CASSLEVADWMNTEAFF.

The chain combines TRBV29-1 with TRBJ2-1, with 11 positions matching TRBD2. This CDR3 spans 14 amino acids. Trimming took 4 bases from V and 4 from J; bases not matched to a gene: 3. In germline, CDR1 is SQVTM, CDR2 ANQGSEA. The CDR3 coding sequence is TGCAGCGTTGCCCTAGCGGGAGGTTACAATGAGCAGTTCTTC. Its protein is CSVALAGGYNEQFF.

This clone came up a few times. The rearrangement joins TRBV7-9 to TRBJ2-1; no clear D. V lost 2 bases, J lost 8 bases, and 10 bases lay in between. The CDR3 is 13 amino acids. Germline loops: CDR1 SEHNR, CDR2 FQNEAQ (reference sequence). The CDR3 sequence is CASSLPVADEQFF. The CDR3 nucleotides read TGTGCCAGCAGCTTACCGGTGGCGGATGAGCAGTTCTTC. Using reference TRBV7-9 and TRBJ2-1 for the parts outside the CDR3, the full variable domain is DTGVSQNPRHKITKRGQNVTFRCDPISEHNRLYWYRQTLGQGPEFLTYFQNEAQLEKSRLLSDRFSAERPKGSFSTLEIQRTEQGDSAMYLCASSLPVADEQFFGPGTRLTVL.

This clone has a single count. This rearrangement joins TRBV28 to TRBJ2-3, with 11 bases matching TRBD2. The CDR3 has 19 residues. With 3 bases clipped from V and 1 base from J, the junction kept 12 bases outside the gene matches. Germline-derived CDR1 and CDR2 are MDHEN and SYDVKM. CDR3 sequence (DNA): TGTGCCAGCAGTTTCGTTTCCGGGACTAGCGGCCTGGGCACAGATACGCAGTATTTT. It yields the protein CASSFVSGTSGLGTDTQYF.